Detailed here is one T cell receptor beta chain. This entry belongs to a study of early T cells in non-severe SARS-CoV-2 infection. Trimming cost V 5 bases and J 1 base, with 14 bases left between them. CDR1 and CDR2 (germline): SGHAT, FQNNGV. The CDR3 contains 15 residues. The TCR library protocol was used to attach unique molecular identifiers. These identifiers were attached to individual cDNA molecules. MiXCR was run by TCRdb on the 5' RACE reads, yielding one entry per CDR3 protein. The table shows roughly 53,000 distinct CDR3 sequences, with roughly 12% occurring only once. The chain links TRBV11-2 to TRBJ2-5, with D possibly matching TRBD2 (5 bases). This receptor was taken from an adult who was a healthcare worker with PCR-confirmed SARS-CoV-2 infection or an uninfected control (not recorded which). The sample consisted of whole blood, taken at baseline. The CDR3 DNA is TGTGCCAGCAGCCCGATGTCAGGACTCCAAGAGACCCAGTACTTC. Translation gives CASSPMSGLQETQYF.